This T cell receptor beta chain was sequenced during a study of blood T cell repertoires in COVID-19 (TCRdb year 2020). In the study overall: Samples from collaborators originated in the United States, Italy and Spain and spanned both the acute and convalescent phases of COVID-19. The samples were drawn from two sources: the first 160 participants of the ongoing ImmuneRACE study, and fewer than 1,500 subjects contributed by 6 global collaborators. The repertoires were made available in a free public database intended to serve as a resource for research on the immune response to SARS-CoV-2. Sample metadata almost always included a de-identified subject ID, COVID-19 status, age in years and sex. The material from the prospective study consisted of cDNA or gDNA derived from T cells, B-cell-depleted T cells, or PBMCs. Subjects who had been exposed to COVID-19, were actively infected with it, or had recovered from it provided the deeply sampled blood TCRbeta repertoires that made up the dataset. HLA class I and class II types, where available, came from metadata supplied by the sample provider rather than from assay-based typing. General conclusions and limits of the study: Clinical and demographic metadata were provided uncurated, with the amount varying by source and participant.

This clone was seen a single time. No antigen is known for it. No much larger clone is present one base from it, and per-base qualities are unavailable. TCRbeta CDR3 regions were amplified from genomic DNA using the immunoSEQ Assay, a bias-controlled multiplex PCR. Under the source paper's analysis protocol: Within the assay, amplification of reference gene primers was used to estimate how many nucleated cells each sample contained. To quantify the absolute abundance of each unique TCRbeta CDR3 rearrangement, sequence reads were collapsed and filtered. Productive Simpson clonality was computed per sample as the square root of Simpson's diversity index over productive rearrangements. Imported from immuneACCESS, the table was reduced by TCRdb to in-frame sequences with V and J called. These copies leave out some clones; in studies compared against another copy, an unresolved V gene accounts for under half, and the cause of the remainder is not known. The DNA was the basis for D and trimming; V, J and clone size are from that table. Here the sample has around 270,000 clones; roughly 86% occur a single time. The ten largest clones take up approximately 2.2% of the sample.

Collaborating institutions collected whole blood in K2EDTA tubes following their own protocols. For TCRbeta analysis, collaborators shipped samples as frozen whole blood, isolated PBMCs, or DNA extracted from either of those sample types. Reading the germline V gene (reference sequence) gives CDR1 MNHEY and CDR2 SMNVEV. Trimming removed 8 bases from V and 0 bases from J; the gene matches leave 3 bases unexplained. From cysteine to phenylalanine, the CDR3 is 14 amino acids long. Left in the record is the CDR3 DNA by itself, 42 bases read in frame from the first base. This chain is built from TRBV27 and TRBJ2-2; TRBD2 matches 7 bases in the middle. Sequenced material: peripheral blood. The clonotype comes from a woman aged 45-65 years with acute or convalescent COVID-19. The CDR3 protein is CASRGLANTGELFF. The DNA is TGTGCCAGCCGCGGACTAGCGAACACCGGGGAGCTGTTTTTT.